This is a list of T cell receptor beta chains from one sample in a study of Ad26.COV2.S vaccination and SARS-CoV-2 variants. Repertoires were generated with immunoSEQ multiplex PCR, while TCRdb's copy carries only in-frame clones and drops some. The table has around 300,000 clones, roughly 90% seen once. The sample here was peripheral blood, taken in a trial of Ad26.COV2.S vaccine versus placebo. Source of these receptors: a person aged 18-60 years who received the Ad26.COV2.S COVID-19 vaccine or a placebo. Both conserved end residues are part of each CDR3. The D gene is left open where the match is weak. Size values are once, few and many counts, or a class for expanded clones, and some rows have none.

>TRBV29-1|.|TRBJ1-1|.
CSVERGGARTEAFF
TGCAGCGTTGAACGGGGGGGCGCGCGGACTGAAGCTTTCTTT
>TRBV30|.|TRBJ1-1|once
CAWSRMNTEAFF
TGTGCCTGGAGTAGAATGAACACTGAAGCTTTCTTT
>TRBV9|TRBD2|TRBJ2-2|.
CASSAWDYFTGELFF
TGTGCCAGCAGCGCATGGGACTACTTCACCGGGGAGCTGTTTTTT
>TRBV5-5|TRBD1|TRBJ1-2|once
CASSIQGDYGYTF
TGTGCCAGCAGCATCCAGGGGGACTATGGCTACACCTTC
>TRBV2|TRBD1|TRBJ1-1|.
CASSETGTGMNTEAFF
TGTGCCAGCAGCGAAACCGGGACAGGAATGAACACTGAAGCTTTCTTT
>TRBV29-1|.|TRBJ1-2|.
CSVLGGVYGYTF
TGCAGCGTGCTGGGGGGTGTCTATGGCTACACCTTC
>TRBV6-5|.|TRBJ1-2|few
CASSTPQTALYGYTF
TGTGCCAGCAGTACCCCCCAGACAGCCCTCTATGGCTACACCTTC
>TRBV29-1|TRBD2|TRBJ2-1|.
CSGHIAGGDYNEQFF
TGCAGCGGCCATATAGCGGGGGGGGACTACAATGAGCAGTTCTTC
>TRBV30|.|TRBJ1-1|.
CACHRLGTEAFF
TGTGCCTGCCACCGTTTAGGCACTGAAGCTTTCTTT
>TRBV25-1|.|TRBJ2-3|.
CASRGSNTQYF
TGTGCCAGCAGAGGGAGCAATACGCAGTATTTT
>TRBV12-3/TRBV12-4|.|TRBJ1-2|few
CASAPGGPGYTF
TGTGCCAGCGCGCCCGGGGGGCCGGGCTACACCTTC
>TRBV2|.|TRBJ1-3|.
CATGQSGNTIYF
TGTGCCACGGGGCAGTCTGGAAACACCATATATTTT
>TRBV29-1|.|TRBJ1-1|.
CSVETRPEAFF
TGCAGCGTTGAAACGCGTCCTGAAGCTTTCTTT